These 3 T cell receptor beta chains share one sample of origin, sequenced in a study of blood T cell repertoires in COVID-19. Profiling relied on immunoSEQ multiplex PCR, and the TCRdb table lists in-frame clones only, not all of them. This sample yields fewer than 250,000 clones, of which around three quarters are seen a single time; about a sixth belongs to the top ten. Source material: PBMCs or T cells enriched from blood (not recorded which). All receptors come from a woman in her fifties or sixties with acute COVID-19.

This clone was recorded many times. The rearrangement joins TRBV11-2 to TRBJ1-3, with D possibly TRBD1 on 6 matching bases. The CDR3 covers 15 residues. The V end was cut by 1 base, the J end by 7 bases, with 14 bases between. Germline loops: CDR1 SGHAT, CDR2 FQNNGV. The CDR3 loop is CASSLGTQGMNTIYF. The CDR3 region has the DNA TGTGCCAGCAGCTTAGGGACCCAGGGGATGAACACCATATATTTT.

This clone showed up just a few times. The same CDR3 arises from other DNA sequences in this sample as well. The genes are TRBV5-4 and TRBJ1-2; tentatively, D is TRBD1 (6 bases). The CDR3 loop spans 13 amino acids. Germline V gives CDR1 SGHNT, CDR2 YYREEE (reference sequence). Trimming took 3 bases from V and 5 from J, leaving 11 bases between them. CDR3 DNA sequence: TGTGCCAGCAGCTCCGGACAGACGTATGGCTACACCTTC. Translation gives CASSSGQTYGYTF.

The rearrangement links TRBV5-1 to TRBJ2-2; TRBD1 aligns across 8 bases. Trimming removed 6 bases from V and 0 bases from J; junction bases left unmatched: 16. CDR3 length: 19 residues. Per germline, CDR1 SGHRS and CDR2 YFSETQ. CDR3 region: CASKGTSTGVSANTGELFF. The CDR3 DNA reads as TGCGCCAGCAAAGGAACTTCGACAGGGGTTTCCGCGAACACCGGGGAGCTGTTTTTT.